Listed below are T cell receptor beta chains from one sample, sequenced in a study of PD-1 blockade in classical Hodgkin lymphoma. TCRdb's table, derived via immunoSEQ multiplex PCR, lists solely in-frame clones and lacks some. The data show tens of thousands of clones, with roughly nine tenths seen just once and roughly 10% held by the top ten. The sample in question was peripheral blood mononuclear cells (PBMCs), obtained before the second cycle of nivolumab. The receptors come from a human donor with classical Hodgkin lymphoma. Each CDR3 is given with its conserved first and last residue. A D gene is named only where the DNA matches it firmly. The size of a clone is reported for some rows only, either as once, few or many, or as a class for expanded clones.

D gene	V gene	J gene	clone size	CDR3 DNA	CDR3 protein
NA	TRBV6-5	TRBJ2-2	NA	TGTGCCAGCAGGTTACTACGGGCTACCGGGGAGCTGTTTTTT	CASRLLRATGELFF
TRBD1	TRBV9	TRBJ2-7	NA	TGTGCCAGCAGCGTCCGGGACAGCCTCTCATCCTACGAGCAGTACTTC	CASSVRDSLSSYEQYF
NA	TRBV18	TRBJ2-7	NA	TGTGCCAGCTCACCACCAACGAGGTACGAGCAGTACTTC	CASSPPTRYEQYF
NA	TRBV5-1	TRBJ2-1	once	TGCGCCAGCAGCTTGTCAGTGGGCAATGAGCAGTTCTTC	CASSLSVGNEQFF
NA	TRBV6-1	TRBJ1-1	NA	TGTGCCAGCAGTGGCGGTCAGGGGTTCACTGAAGCTTTCTTT	CASSGGQGFTEAFF
TRBD1	TRBV2	TRBJ1-2	NA	TGTGCCAGCAGTCTCATTCAGGGGGCCTCACCTGGCTACACCTTC	CASSLIQGASPGYTF
NA	TRBV28	TRBJ1-1	few	TGTGCCAGCAGTTTTCGGGGAGAGAACACTGAAGCTTTCTTT	CASSFRGENTEAFF
TRBD1	TRBV5-4	TRBJ1-3	NA	TGTGCCAGCAGCCGGGACAGGGGAGGAAACACCATATATTTT	CASSRDRGGNTIYF
NA	TRBV5-1	TRBJ2-5	NA	TGCGCCAGCAGCTTCTTGGGGCGAGAGACCCAGTACTTC	CASSFLGRETQYF
TRBD2	TRBV10-3	TRBJ2-1	NA	TGTGCCACCTCACTAGCGGGGGGACCTTACAATGAGCAGTTCTTC	CATSLAGGPYNEQFF
TRBD2	TRBV4-1	TRBJ2-3	NA	TGCGCCAGCAGCCACCTAGGGAGGGAGCGGGGAACAGATACGCAGTATTTT	CASSHLGRERGTDTQYF
NA	TRBV7-9	TRBJ1-5	NA	TGTGCCAGCAGCAAGGGAGAGTTTCAGCCCCAGCATTTT	CASSKGEFQPQHF
NA	TRBV29-1	TRBJ2-7	NA	TGCAGCGCCCTAGGGTGGGCTACGCGCGAGCAGTACTTC	CSALGWATREQYF
NA	TRBV4-1	TRBJ2-7	NA	TGCGCCAGCAGCCAAGAGGCCAGGCCATCCTACGAGCAGTACTTC	CASSQEARPSYEQYF
NA	TRBV4-1	TRBJ2-3	NA	TGCGCCAGCAGCCATGGAGGGGACGGCACAGATACGCAGTATTTT	CASSHGGDGTDTQYF
NA	TRBV12-2	TRBJ2-4	NA	TGTGCAAGTCGCTTTAACGGACTGACCCTACACATTCAGTACTTC	CASRFNGLTLHIQYF
NA	TRBV14	TRBJ2-7	NA	TGTGCCAGCAGCCAAATGGGCTCCTACGAGCAGTACTTC	CASSQMGSYEQYF
NA	TRBV7-2	TRBJ1-2	NA	TGTGCCAGCAGCCTCGATGGAATTGGGGCCACCTCCAATGGCTACACCTTC	CASSLDGIGATSNGYTF
TRBD2	TRBV28	TRBJ2-3	NA	TGTGCCAGCAGAGAGCGGACTAGCGGGAGCGCAGATACGCAGTATTTT	CASRERTSGSADTQYF
NA	TRBV29-1	TRBJ2-1	NA	TGCAGCGTTGACTGGCGGGACCTAATAGGGGGCAATGAGCAGTTCTTC	CSVDWRDLIGGNEQFF
TRBD2	TRBV2	TRBJ2-3	NA	TGTGCCAGCAAGAGAGCGGGGGTCACAGATACGCAGTATTTT	CASKRAGVTDTQYF
NA	TRBV27	TRBJ1-5	few	TGTGCCAGCGGGAAGAATAGCAATCAGCCCCAGCATTTT	CASGKNSNQPQHF
TRBD1	TRBV7-7	TRBJ2-5	NA	TGTGCCAGCAGCCCGGACAGGGGGTTGGAGACCCAGTACTTC	CASSPDRGLETQYF
NA	TRBV5-3	TRBJ1-4	NA	TGTGCCAGAAGCTTTGGTACGTATAATGAAAAACTGTTTTTT	CARSFGTYNEKLFF
TRBD1	TRBV4-2	TRBJ1-1	once	TGTGCCAGCAGCCAAGATAGGTATTCCGGACAGGGACTAGTTGCTTTCTTT	CASSQDRYSGQGLVAFF
NA	TRBV28	TRBJ2-7	NA	TGTGCCAGCAGTTTTATAGGGGTAACGGGATTCGAGCAGTACTTC	CASSFIGVTGFEQYF
NA	TRBV28	TRBJ2-3	NA	TGTGCCAGCAGCAGGTCGGGTCCCCCAGATACGCAGTATTTT	CASSRSGPPDTQYF
TRBD2	TRBV19	TRBJ2-2	NA	TGTGCCAGTAGTATCTATGGACTAGCGGGAGAGAATAGTGACGGGGAGCTGTTTTTT	CASSIYGLAGENSDGELFF
NA	TRBV5-4	TRBJ2-5	NA	TGTGCCAGCAGCTTGGTGTTAGCGGAAGAGACCCAGTACTTC	CASSLVLAEETQYF
NA	TRBV5-1	TRBJ2-7	NA	TGCGCCAGCAGCTTGGTGTCCGGCACTCGCGAGCAGTACTTC	CASSLVSGTREQYF
NA	TRBV28	TRBJ2-7	NA	TGTGCCAGCAGTTTCCGAGGACCGCGAATTGGGGAGCAGTACTTC	CASSFRGPRIGEQYF
NA	TRBV14	TRBJ2-5	NA	TGTGCCAGCAGCCAAGATCGCAGGCCCCGGGAGACCCAGTACTTC	CASSQDRRPRETQYF
NA	TRBV7-8	TRBJ1-1	NA	TGTGCCAGCAGCTTAGGTTTATCGGCGCCCATGAACACTGAAGCTTTCTTT	CASSLGLSAPMNTEAFF
TRBD1	TRBV28	TRBJ1-1	NA	TGTGCCAGCAGTTTATTAGACAGGGCTCTGACTGAAGCTTTCTTT	CASSLLDRALTEAFF
TRBD1	TRBV2	TRBJ2-5	NA	TGTGCCAGCAGTCCCAAGGGACAGGGGGAGACCCAGTACTTC	CASSPKGQGETQYF
NA	TRBV5-1	TRBJ2-3	NA	TGCGCCAGCAGCCGTGACAGCGGCACAGATACGCAGTATTTT	CASSRDSGTDTQYF
NA	TRBV18	TRBJ1-5	NA	TGTGCCAGCTCACCTCAAACAGGGTTAAGAGAGCCCCAGCATTTT	CASSPQTGLREPQHF
NA	TRBV27	TRBJ1-2	NA	TGTGCCAGCAGCTTGCAATCGAGTAACTATGGCTACACCTTC	CASSLQSSNYGYTF
TRBD1	TRBV19	TRBJ2-3	NA	TGTGCCAGTAGTACTCCCGACAGGGGTACCACAGATACGCAGTATTTT	CASSTPDRGTTDTQYF
TRBD2	TRBV11-2	TRBJ2-3	NA	TGTGCCAGCAGGCCTCCGGGACTAGCGGGAGAAGATACGCAGTATTTT	CASRPPGLAGEDTQYF
TRBD2	TRBV7-9	TRBJ2-7	NA	TGTGCCAGCAGCTTAGGCCCTAGCGGGAAGTACGAGCAGTACTTC	CASSLGPSGKYEQYF
NA	TRBV20-1	TRBJ1-1	NA	TGCAGTGCTAGCACCCCAGAAGCTTTCTTT	CSASTPEAFF